This TCR beta chain was retrieved from a study of T cells in Graves' hyperthyroidism and ophthalmopathy. The CDR3 extends over 15 amino acids. In germline, CDR1 is LNHDA, CDR2 SQIVND (reference sequence). The ends were cut back, 1 base at V and 6 bases at J, with 12 bases in the middle. RNA transcripts were the template for amplifying TCR beta CDR3 regions. The HTBI primer set served for first-round RT-PCR of the TCR CDR3. TCRdb re-called the multiplex PCR reads with MiXCR, one entry per CDR3 protein. The data contain some 340,000 distinct CDR3 sequences, roughly 13% of them singletons. The source of this sequence is a woman between 35 and 50 years old with Graves' ophthalmopathy. The rearrangement links TRBV19 to TRBJ2-2, with D possibly matching TRBD2 (5 bases). Sequencing was done on a sample of blood. The CDR3 bases are TGTGCCAGTAGTATAGCTGGTCCGGGGTCCGGGGAGCTGTTTTTT. It codes for CASSIAGPGSGELFF.